The 22 T cell receptor beta chains presented below share a single source sample, sequenced in a study of CD8 T cells in ankylosing spondylitis. General study findings and limits: Characteristic, it appeared, of ankylosing spondylitis blood was a TCR beta motif of eight highly homologous variants.

Antigen specificity for these receptors is unknown. A single record per CDR3 protein comes from TCRdb applying MiXCR to the 5' RACE reads. The sample lists 350,000 or so distinct CDR3 sequences, 8% occurring once. The sample was blood, either unsorted or a sorted T cell fraction (not recorded which). The receptors were gathered from a male donor with ankylosing spondylitis.

This clonotype was observed many times. CDR3 in amino acids: CASSWTSGSDEQFF. The CDR3 bases are TGTGCCAGCAGCTGGACTAGCGGGAGCGATGAGCAGTTCTTC. The chain has TRBV7-2 and TRBJ2-1, with 13 bases lining up with TRBD2. V lost 4 bases to trimming and J lost 8 bases; unmatched junction nucleotides: 2. The germline gives CDR1 SGHTA, CDR2 FQGNSA. The CDR3 sequence is 14 residues long.

This clonotype was counted a few times. The chain is built from TRBV12-3 or TRBV12-4 and TRBJ2-3; unclear D gene. The CDR3 is 13 amino acids. Trimming left V 1 base short and J 5 bases short, with 7 bases between. The CDR3 DNA follows: TGTGCCAGCAGTTTAGAGGTTCAAGATACGCAGTATTTT. Amino acid sequence: CASSLEVQDTQYF.

This chain connects TRBV11-3 to TRBJ1-1; 7 nucleotides match TRBD1. From germline, CDR1 is SGHNT and CDR2 YENEEA. The CDR3 has 14 residues. Unmatched junction bases numbered 2, after V lost 4 bases and J lost 0 bases. CDR3 in amino acids: CASSSRGMNTEAFF. Here the CDR3 DNA reads TGTGCCAGCAGCTCCAGGGGGATGAACACTGAAGCTTTCTTT.

This clonotype was seen a handful of times. The rearrangement uses TRBV5-1 and TRBJ2-3; TRBD2 agrees at 9 bases. With V trimmed by 0 bases and J by 5 bases, 7 bases remained unmatched. CDR1 SGHRS and CDR2 YFSETQ come from the germline V gene. This CDR3 region has 16 residues. CDR3 coding DNA: TGCGCCAGCAGCTTGGGGATAGCGGGAGCGGTAGATACGCAGTATTTT. Translation gives CASSLGIAGAVDTQYF.

This clonotype has a count of ten or more. The V and J genes are TRBV5-1 and TRBJ2-3; 10 bases map to TRBD2. With V trimmed by 0 bases and J by 4 bases, 5 bases remained unmatched. The CDR3 contains 16 residues. Germline CDR1 and CDR2: SGHRS and YFSETQ. As DNA, the CDR3 is TGCGCCAGCAGCTTGGGGCTAGCGGGAGTCCCAGATACGCAGTATTTT. This encodes CASSLGLAGVPDTQYF. Looking up the rest from reference TRBV5-1 and TRBJ2-3 gives the full variable domain: KAGVTQTPRYLIKTRGQQVTLSCSPISGHRSVSWYQQTPGQGLQFLFEYFSETQRNKGNFPGRFSGRQFSNSRSEMNVSTLELGDSALYLCASSLGLAGVPDTQYFGPGTRLTVL.

The chain joins TRBV28 to TRBJ1-5, with TRBD1 matching over 8 bases. This CDR3 is built from 15 residues. Germline CDR1 and CDR2: MDHEN and SYDVKM. J lost 11 bases, V lost 4 bases, and 13 bases had no gene match. CDR3 sequence reads: CASSSRQGTPWSQHF. CDR3 in DNA: TGTGCCAGCAGTTCCAGACAGGGGACCCCTTGGTCCCAGCATTTT.

This CDR3 is CASSLASPGGGGYTF. Written as DNA, the CDR3 is TGTGCCAGCAGTTTAGCGAGTCCAGGGGGCGGTGGCTACACCTTC. The chain couples TRBV12-3 or TRBV12-4 to TRBJ1-2; 8 bases map to TRBD1. The CDR3 length is 15 residues. V shed 0 bases and J 7 bases; nucleotides not matched to a gene: 7.

This clonotype was seen more than once but under ten times. This chain connects TRBV18 to TRBJ1-1, with D possibly being TRBD1 (5 bases). The CDR3 consists of 15 residues. The germline CDR1 and CDR2 sequences are KGHSH and LQKENI. V shed 6 bases and J shed 6 bases, with 20 bases lying between them. CDR3 DNA sequence: TGTGCCAGCTCCAGGGCGGGACTAACTGACGCTGAAGCTTTCTTT. Translation: CASSRAGLTDAEAFF.

This clonotype was counted between two and nine times. The rearrangement uses TRBV28 and TRBJ2-2; D is undetermined. The CDR3 consists of 12 residues. Trimming left V 6 bases short and J 6 bases short, with 8 bases between. Germline V CDR1 and CDR2: MDHEN, SYDVKM. CDR3 in amino acids: CASRGQAGELFF. The CDR3, as DNA: TGTGCCAGCAGGGGCCAAGCCGGGGAGCTGTTTTTT.

This clonotype was picked up many times. V is TRBV10-3 and J is TRBJ1-2, with D maybe TRBD1 (5 bases). Trimming cost V 9 bases and J 4 bases, with 15 bases left between them. This CDR3 contains 13 residues. The germline V gene has CDR1 ENHRY and CDR2 SYGVKD. CDR3 nucleotides: TGTGCCATTAAGGAAACAGGTCCCTATGGCTACACCTTC. Translated, it gives CAIKETGPYGYTF.

The chain has TRBV27 and TRBJ2-2; 11 bases map to TRBD2. Germline lookup yields CDR1 MNHEY and CDR2 SMNVEV (reference sequence). V dropped 9 bases and J dropped 0; count of bases not matched to a gene: 3. CDR3 length: 15 residues. CDR3: CASTSGSTNTGELFF. The CDR3 DNA follows: TGTGCCAGTACTAGCGGGAGTACGAACACCGGGGAGCTGTTTTTT.

This clonotype appeared a few times. The V gene is TRBV4-1, the J gene TRBJ2-7, with D maybe TRBD2 (5 bases). CDR3 size: 14 residues. Germline CDR1 and CDR2: MGHRA and YSYEKL. The V gene lost 0 bases and the J gene lost 1 base, with 7 bases spanning the gap. The CDR3 nucleotides read TGCGCCAGCAGCCAAGAGAGGGATTCCTACGAGCAGTACTTC. Amino acids: CASSQERDSYEQYF.

The gene calls are TRBV2 and TRBJ2-7, with D maybe TRBD1 (6 bases). The V gene's germline CDR1 is SNHLY and CDR2 FYNNEI. The CDR3 contains 14 residues. V lost 7 bases and J 0 bases, leaving 13 bases between the germline ends. CDR3 region: CASTPDRPSYEQYF. Here the CDR3 DNA reads TGTGCCAGCACTCCCGACAGGCCCTCCTACGAGCAGTACTTC.

The V call is TRBV7-9, the J call TRBJ2-1; TRBD1 matches 7 bases. The J segment lost 4 bases and the V segment lost 6 bases, leaving 6 bases of the junction unmatched. Looked up from germline, CDR1 is SEHNR and CDR2 is FQNEAQ (reference sequence). The CDR3 extends over 14 amino acids. CDR3: CASSVGQLYNEQFF. The CDR3 DNA follows: TGTGCCAGCAGTGTGGGACAGCTTTACAATGAGCAGTTCTTC.

This clonotype occurred a few times. The V call is TRBV14, the J call TRBJ2-2; 10 nucleotides line up with TRBD1. The J segment lost 6 bases and the V segment lost 2 bases, leaving 3 bases of the junction unmatched. Looked up from germline, CDR1 is SGHDN and CDR2 is FVKESK. CDR3 length equals 15 residues. In DNA, the CDR3 is TGTGCCAGCAGCCAACGACAGGGGGCGGCCGGGGAGCTGTTTTTT. As protein: CASSQRQGAAGELFF.

This chain joins TRBV7-2 and TRBJ2-6; D not resolved. V lost 7 bases and J lost 3, with 10 bases in between. CDR3 length: 14 residues. CDR1 SGHTA and CDR2 FQGNSA come from the germline V gene. CDR3 sequence (DNA): TGTGCCAGCAACCTGGGGTTTGGGGCCAACGTCCTGACTTTC. Translating gives CASNLGFGANVLTF.

The chain carries TRBV11-2 and TRBJ2-5; 13 bases agree with TRBD2. From germline, CDR1 is SGHAT and CDR2 FQNNGV. V gave up 1 base and J gave up 5 bases; unmatched junction bases: 13. This CDR3 has 19 residues. The CDR3 nucleotides are TGTGCCAGCAGCTTAGTGGCCGGGACTAGCGGGATCGGAATTGAGACCCAGTACTTC. The encoded protein is CASSLVAGTSGIGIETQYF.

This clonotype was picked up many times. The chain employs TRBV29-1 and TRBJ1-2, with TRBD1 identical over 9 bases. Per germline, CDR1 SQVTM and CDR2 ANQGSEA. The V segment lost 4 bases and the J segment 4 bases; nucleotides outside the gene matches: 4. The length of the CDR3 is 13 residues. CDR3 residues: CSVAPDRGYGYTF. DNA of the CDR3: TGCAGCGTTGCTCCGGACAGGGGCTATGGCTACACCTTC.

CDR3 in DNA: TGTGCCAGCAGCACTAGGGAGACGGCGGCCGAGCAGTACTTC. Protein: CASSTRETAAEQYF. The chain has TRBV6-1 and TRBJ2-7; TRBD2 is a possible D gene (5 bases). Germline CDR1 MNHNS, CDR2 SASEGT. This CDR3 is built from 14 residues. Trimming took off 6 bases at V and 6 bases at J, with 18 bases between the two ends.

This clonotype was recorded a few times. V is TRBV7-9 and J is TRBJ2-4, with D perhaps TRBD1 (8 bases). From germline, CDR1 is SEHNR and CDR2 FQNEAQ (reference sequence). V lost 4 bases and J lost 8, with 15 bases in between. This CDR3 contains 14 residues. The CDR3 region has the DNA TGTGCCAGCAGCTACAACAGGGGGGGGGACATTCAGTACTTC. Protein sequence: CASSYNRGGDIQYF. The whole variable domain, filled in from reference TRBV7-9 and TRBJ2-4, reads DTGVSQNPRHKITKRGQNVTFRCDPISEHNRLYWYRQTLGQGPEFLTYFQNEAQLEKSRLLSDRFSAERPKGSFSTLEIQRTEQGDSAMYLCASSYNRGGDIQYFGAGTRLSVL.

This clonotype showed up many times. The gene calls are TRBV7-9 and TRBJ2-1, with D maybe TRBD1 (5 bases). The CDR3 loop spans 11 amino acids. Per germline, CDR1 SEHNR and CDR2 FQNEAQ (reference sequence). Between the trimmed V and J ends, which lost 1 base and 15 bases, there was a span of 10 bases. CDR3 sequence (DNA): TGTGCCAGCAGCTTAGTCCAGGGCTGGTTCTTC. This gives the protein CASSLVQGWFF.

This clonotype was recorded many times. The gene calls are TRBV6-2 or TRBV6-3 and TRBJ1-2; D remains ambiguous. From germline, CDR1 is MNHEY and CDR2 SVGEGT. This CDR3 spans 14 amino acids. The V end lost 2 bases, the J end lost 8 bases, and 15 bases lay between the germline ends. Written as DNA, the CDR3 is TGTGCCAGCAGTTACGGCCAGCCGAGTCGCGGCTACACCTTC. Protein: CASSYGQPSRGYTF.